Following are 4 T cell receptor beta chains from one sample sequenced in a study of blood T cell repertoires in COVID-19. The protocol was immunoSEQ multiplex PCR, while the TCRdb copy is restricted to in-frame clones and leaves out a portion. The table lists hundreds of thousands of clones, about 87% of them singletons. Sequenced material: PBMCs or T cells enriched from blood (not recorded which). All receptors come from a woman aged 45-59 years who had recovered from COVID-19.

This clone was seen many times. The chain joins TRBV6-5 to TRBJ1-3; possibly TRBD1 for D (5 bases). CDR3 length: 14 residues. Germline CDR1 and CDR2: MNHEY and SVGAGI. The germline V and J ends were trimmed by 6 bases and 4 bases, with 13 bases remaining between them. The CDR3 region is CASRPSRAGNTIYF. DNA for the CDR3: TGTGCCAGCAGGCCGTCCAGGGCCGGAAACACCATATATTTT.

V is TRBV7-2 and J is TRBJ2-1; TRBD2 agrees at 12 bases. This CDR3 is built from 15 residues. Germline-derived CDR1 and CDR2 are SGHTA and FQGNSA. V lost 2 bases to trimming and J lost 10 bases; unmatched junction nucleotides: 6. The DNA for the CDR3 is TGTGCCAGCAGCTTAAGCAGAGGACTAGCGGGAGAGCAGTTCTTC. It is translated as CASSLSRGLAGEQFF.

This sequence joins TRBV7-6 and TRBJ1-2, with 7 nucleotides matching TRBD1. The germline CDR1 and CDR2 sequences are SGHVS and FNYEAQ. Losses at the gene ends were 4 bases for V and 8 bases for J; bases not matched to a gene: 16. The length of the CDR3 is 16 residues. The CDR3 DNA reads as TGTGCCAGCAGCTCTAACCCTGGGGCAGGGGGGTACGGCTACACCTTC. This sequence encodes CASSSNPGAGGYGYTF.

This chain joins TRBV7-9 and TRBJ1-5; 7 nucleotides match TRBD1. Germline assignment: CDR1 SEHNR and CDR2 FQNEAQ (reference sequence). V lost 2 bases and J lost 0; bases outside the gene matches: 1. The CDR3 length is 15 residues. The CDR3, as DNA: TGTGCCAGCAGCTTATGGGACAGTAGCAATCAGCCCCAGCATTTT. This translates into CASSLWDSSNQPQHF.